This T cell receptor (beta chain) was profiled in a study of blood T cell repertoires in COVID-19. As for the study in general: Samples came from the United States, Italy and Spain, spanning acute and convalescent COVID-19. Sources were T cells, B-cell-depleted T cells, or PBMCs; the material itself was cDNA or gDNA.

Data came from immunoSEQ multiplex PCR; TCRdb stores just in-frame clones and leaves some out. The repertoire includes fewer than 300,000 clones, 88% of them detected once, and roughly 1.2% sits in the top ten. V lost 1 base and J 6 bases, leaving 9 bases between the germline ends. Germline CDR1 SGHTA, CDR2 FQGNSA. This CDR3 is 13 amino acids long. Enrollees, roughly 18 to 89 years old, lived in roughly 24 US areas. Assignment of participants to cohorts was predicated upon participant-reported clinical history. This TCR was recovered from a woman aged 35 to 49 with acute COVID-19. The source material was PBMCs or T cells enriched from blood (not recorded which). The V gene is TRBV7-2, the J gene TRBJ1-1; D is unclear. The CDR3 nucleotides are TGTGCCAGCAGCTTAGTCTCAAGCGCTGAAGCTTTCTTT. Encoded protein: CASSLVSSAEAFF.